These 32 T cell receptor beta chains share one sample of origin, sequenced in a study of memory CD4+ T cells and cytomegalovirus serostatus. Clones were sequenced by immunoSEQ multiplex PCR, and TCRdb holds only the in-frame ones, with some missing. The sample records about 56,000 clones, roughly 87% being singletons. Single viable CD3+CD4+CD8-CD45RO+ cells were sorted as the memory CD4+ T cells. Input material: memory CD4+ T cells from blood. The source of these receptors is an adult in good health and CMV-seronegative.

The J gene is TRBJ2-3, the V gene TRBV19; D is perhaps TRBD2 (5 bases). V was shortened by 7 bases and J by 6 bases, with 14 bases between the two germline ends. CDR1 is LNHDA, CDR2 SQIVND, per germline (reference sequence). The CDR3 consists of 13 residues. CDR3 amino acids: CASKFRTGDTQYF. Here the CDR3 DNA reads TGTGCCAGTAAATTTCGTACGGGGGATACGCAGTATTTT.

V usage is TRBV4-3 and J usage is TRBJ2-2; the D gene is possibly TRBD1 (6 bases). CDR1 is LGHNA, CDR2 YSLEER, per germline. Trimming shortened V by 4 bases and J by 0 bases, and 9 bases separated the two germline ends. This CDR3 comprises 15 residues. This CDR3 reads CASSPQGANTGELFF. CDR3 DNA: TGCGCCAGCAGCCCACAGGGCGCGAACACCGGGGAGCTGTTTTTT.

The CDR3 DNA reads TGTGCCAGTAGCCTACAAATTGCAGCCTACGAGCAGTACTTC. Translation: CASSLQIAAYEQYF. The V gene is TRBV19, the J gene TRBJ2-7; D unclear. CDR3 length equals 14 residues. The V and J ends lost 6 bases and 2 bases respectively, with 14 bases between them. Germline V CDR1 and CDR2: LNHDA, SQIVND (reference sequence).

The chain combines TRBV18 with TRBJ1-4; perhaps TRBD1 as D (5 bases). V shed 0 bases and J shed 8 bases, with 13 bases lying between them. Germline V lookup: CDR1 KGHSH, CDR2 LQKENI. The CDR3 contains 15 residues. The CDR3 bases are TGTGCCAGCTCACCACCCGGGGGAGGTTTGGAAAAACTGTTTTTT. It translates to CASSPPGGGLEKLFF.

The chain uses TRBV5-1 and TRBJ2-2, with D maybe TRBD1 (6 bases). CDR3 length: 15 amino acids. The V end was cut by 2 bases, the J end by 1 base, with 9 bases between. Germline assignment: CDR1 SGHRS and CDR2 YFSETQ. DNA for the CDR3: TGCGCCAGCAGCTTTGGCAGGGGGAACACCGGGGAGCTGTTTTTT. Protein sequence: CASSFGRGNTGELFF.

The genes are TRBV14 and TRBJ2-1, with TRBD1 as a possible D gene (5 bases). V lost 2 bases, J lost 2 bases, and 10 bases lay in between. The CDR3 is 15 amino acids. Looked up from germline, CDR1 is SGHDN and CDR2 is FVKESK. The CDR3 bases are TGTGCCAGCAGCCAAACAGGTTGGACCTACAATGAGCAGTTCTTC. Amino acids: CASSQTGWTYNEQFF.

The chain recombines TRBV7-6 with TRBJ1-6, with D unclear. The germline V and J ends were trimmed by 5 bases and 9 bases, with 14 bases remaining between them. The CDR3 has 14 residues. Germline CDR1 is SGHVS and CDR2 is FNYEAQ. This CDR3 is CASSPDTQASPLHF. CDR3 nucleotides: TGTGCCAGCAGCCCCGACACGCAAGCTTCACCCCTCCACTTT.

The V gene is TRBV6-4, the J gene TRBJ2-3; 8 positions agree with TRBD2. The CDR3 runs 16 residues. The trim removed 7 bases at V and 5 bases at J, leaving 14 bases unmatched. The germline V gene has CDR1 MRHNA and CDR2 SNTAGT. The CDR3 spells CASNGRPGLEKDTQYF. In nucleotides, the CDR3 is TGTGCCAGCAACGGCCGCCCGGGACTAGAAAAAGATACGCAGTATTTT.

The genes are TRBV6-1 and TRBJ1-1; TRBD1 matches 8 bases. The J segment lost 2 bases and the V segment lost 4 bases, leaving 6 bases of the junction unmatched. The CDR3 covers 15 residues. Germline V gene sequence: CDR1 MNHNS, CDR2 SASEGT. This chain's CDR3 is CASSGRQGTNTEAFF. CDR3 coding DNA: TGTGCCAGCAGTGGACGACAGGGGACAAACACTGAAGCTTTCTTT.

Note on this clone: The DNA is left out, because the CDR3 cannot be placed on it with certainty; the CDR3 is given as TCRdb lists it. The chain is built from TRBV23-1 and TRBJ2-7; the table's D call, TRBD1, was not checked against the DNA. TRBV23-1 is reported as an ORF; its role is uncertain. From its first to its last residue, the CDR3 has 21 amino acids. The CDR3 is CARTVQGTATSSTSGRYEQYF.

This chain uses TRBV2 with TRBJ2-5, with 10 bases identical to TRBD2. After removal of 4 bases from V and 5 bases from J, the junction contained 10 bases not matched to a gene. The CDR3 has 16 residues. CDR1 is SNHLY and CDR2 is FYNNEI in the germline V gene. CDR3 nucleotide sequence: TGTGCCAGCAGTGTACTAGCGGGGTCCCCCGGGGAGACCCAGTACTTC. Protein: CASSVLAGSPGETQYF.

This clone was seen a few times. This chain connects TRBV2 to TRBJ2-2; perhaps TRBD1 as D (5 bases). Germline assignment: CDR1 SNHLY and CDR2 FYNNEI. V shed 7 bases and J shed 2 bases, with 14 bases lying between them. CDR3 length equals 15 residues. CDR3 loop: CASNSRARNTGELFF. The CDR3 DNA follows: TGTGCCAGCAATAGCAGGGCCCGAAACACCGGGGAGCTGTTTTTT.

This rearrangement joins TRBV5-8 to TRBJ2-1, with a tentative D call TRBD1 (5 bases). The CDR3 is 15 residues long. The germline gives CDR1 SGHTS, CDR2 YDEGEE. Trimming pared 3 bases from V and 6 bases from J, leaving 16 bases between. Here the CDR3 reads CASSYGLQGTNEQFF. The CDR3 DNA is TGTGCCAGCAGCTACGGGCTCCAGGGAACCAATGAGCAGTTCTTC.

The genes are TRBV7-8 and TRBJ2-7; D unresolved. The CDR3 length is 12 residues. CDR1 is SGHVS and CDR2 is FQNEAQ in the germline V gene. V was pared by 4 bases and J by 7 bases, with 11 bases between. CDR3 bases: TGTGCCAGCAGCTCCCCGAAAGCAGAGCAGTACTTC. Amino acid sequence: CASSSPKAEQYF.

J is TRBJ1-3 and V is TRBV6-6, with D hard to call. This CDR3 is 14 amino acids long. V lost 0 bases, J lost 2 bases, and 5 bases lay in between. Germline V gives CDR1 MNHNY, CDR2 SVGAGI (reference sequence). CDR3 bases: TGTGCCAGCAGTTACTCAGGGCCTGGAAACACCATATATTTT. It encodes CASSYSGPGNTIYF.

The chain couples TRBV6-6 to TRBJ2-5; unclear D gene. V dropped 5 bases and J dropped 6 bases, with 13 bases sitting between them. Per the germline V gene, CDR1 is MNHNY and CDR2 is SVGAGI (reference sequence). The CDR3 length is 13 residues. The chain's CDR3 is CASSRPMEKTQYF. The CDR3 nucleotides read TGTGCCAGCAGTCGTCCAATGGAGAAGACCCAGTACTTC.

This chain uses TRBV4-2 with TRBJ2-7, with 9 bases matching TRBD2. The J segment lost 3 bases and the V segment lost 1 base, leaving 4 bases of the junction unmatched. CDR3 length equals 15 residues. Germline-derived CDR1 and CDR2 are LGHNA and YNFKEQ. For the CDR3, the DNA is TGTGCCAGCAGCCAAGGGGGGACTAGCTTCTACGAGCAGTACTTC. Protein sequence: CASSQGGTSFYEQYF.

The chain is built from TRBV2 and TRBJ2-3, with a weak D call TRBD1 (5 bases). The germline gives CDR1 SNHLY, CDR2 FYNNEI. V was trimmed by 4 bases and J by 0 bases, leaving 23 bases between them. The CDR3 has 19 residues. CDR3 loop: CASSGGGWRESYSTDTQYF. As DNA, the CDR3 is TGTGCCAGCAGTGGGGGCGGTTGGAGAGAAAGCTATAGCACAGATACGCAGTATTTT.

This clone was counted a few times. V usage is TRBV9 and J usage is TRBJ1-2, with a weak D call TRBD1 (5 bases). Germline CDR1 is SGDLS and CDR2 is YYNGEE. CDR3 size: 13 residues. V shed 0 bases and J shed 7 bases, with 10 bases lying between them. This CDR3 is CASSVVVGTGYTF. The CDR3 nucleotides are TGTGCCAGCAGCGTAGTAGTAGGGACTGGCTACACCTTC.

This clone was found once. V and J are TRBV5-1 and TRBJ2-2; maybe TRBD1 (6 bases). V lost 2 bases and J 4 bases, leaving 12 bases between the germline ends. This CDR3 is 15 amino acids long. Germline loops: CDR1 SGHRS, CDR2 YFSETQ. The CDR3 nucleotides are TGCGCCAGCAGCTTCTTACAGGGCCCCACCGGGGAGCTGTTTTTT. Amino acid sequence: CASSFLQGPTGELFF. Combining the CDR3 with reference TRBV5-1 and TRBJ2-2 gives the whole variable domain KAGVTQTPRYLIKTRGQQVTLSCSPISGHRSVSWYQQTPGQGLQFLFEYFSETQRNKGNFPGRFSGRQFSNSRSEMNVSTLELGDSALYLCASSFLQGPTGELFFGEGSRLTVL.

The chain combines TRBV10-3 with TRBJ1-6; 12 bases fit TRBD1. This CDR3 has 13 residues. The V segment lost 6 bases and the J segment 14 bases; nucleotides outside the gene matches: 5. The germline V gene encodes CDR1 ENHRY and CDR2 SYGVKD. CDR3 sequence (DNA): TGTGCCATCAGAAGGGACAGGGGGCCGACCCTCCACTTT. Residues: CAIRRDRGPTLHF.

The rearrangement links TRBV20-1 to TRBJ2-7; D not certain. Germline CDR1 DFQATT, CDR2 SNEGSKA (reference sequence). V lost 3 bases to trimming and J lost 3 bases, with 6 bases between them. CDR3 length: 11 residues. The CDR3 is CSARGGYEQYF. The CDR3 DNA is TGCAGTGCTAGGGGTGGCTACGAGCAGTACTTC.

This clone was detected only once. This chain links TRBV5-6 with TRBJ2-4; possibly TRBD2 for D (6 bases). Deletions cut 4 bases from V and 0 bases from J, with 17 bases between. This CDR3 has 17 amino acids. CDR1 is SGHDT and CDR2 is YYEEEE in the germline V gene. This CDR3 is CASSGTQTSIAKNIQYF. The CDR3 DNA reads as TGTGCCAGCAGCGGGACTCAGACTAGTATAGCCAAAAACATTCAGTACTTC.

The chain recombines TRBV28 with TRBJ1-2, with D possibly matching TRBD1 (6 bases). Germline lookup yields CDR1 MDHEN and CDR2 SYDVKM. The ends were cut back, 3 bases at V and 3 bases at J, with 14 bases in the middle. The CDR3 is 15 amino acids. The CDR3 reads CASSLVGGGYYGYTF. CDR3 DNA sequence: TGTGCCAGCAGTTTGGTGGGGGGGGGCTACTATGGCTACACCTTC.

The rearrangement links TRBV6-6 to TRBJ2-2; D tentatively fits TRBD1 or TRBD2 (5 bases each). In germline, CDR1 is MNHNY, CDR2 SVGAGI (reference sequence). This CDR3 region has 16 residues. Trimming took 7 bases from V and 6 from J, leaving 21 bases between them. CDR3 loop: CASTHVGTLGAGELFF. The CDR3 coding sequence is TGTGCCAGCACCCACGTAGGGACCCTGGGGGCCGGGGAGCTGTTTTTT.

V usage is TRBV4-3 and J usage is TRBJ1-1, with TRBD1 as a possible D gene (5 bases). CDR1 is LGHNA and CDR2 is YSLEER in the germline V gene. The CDR3 sequence is 15 residues long. The ends were cut back, 1 base at V and 5 bases at J, with 14 bases in the middle. Here the CDR3 DNA reads TGCGCCAGCAGCCAAGTTGGCAGGGTGCGTACTGAAGCTTTCTTT. Protein sequence: CASSQVGRVRTEAFF.

The chain is built from TRBV7-9 and TRBJ1-1; D remains unclear. Trimming pared 3 bases from V and 7 bases from J, leaving 6 bases between. CDR1 and CDR2 (germline): SEHNR, FQNEAQ (reference sequence). The CDR3 runs to 11 residues. CDR3 loop: CASSFDLEAFF. CDR3 coding DNA: TGTGCCAGCAGCTTCGACCTTGAAGCTTTCTTT.

This rearrangement joins TRBV5-1 to TRBJ2-5, with D tentatively TRBD1 (5 bases). The V and J ends lost 4 bases and 1 base respectively, with 8 bases between them. The length of the CDR3 is 13 residues. From germline, CDR1 is SGHRS and CDR2 YFSETQ. Here the CDR3 reads CASSLDTQETQYF. The CDR3 DNA sequence: TGCGCCAGCAGCCTGGACACCCAAGAGACCCAGTACTTC.

The chain is built from TRBV7-3 and TRBJ2-2; no definite D call. The CDR3 has 13 residues. CDR1 SGHTA and CDR2 FQGTGA come from the germline V gene. V lost 4 bases to trimming and J lost 1 base, with 4 bases between them. The CDR3 here is CASSSVNTGELFF. CDR3 DNA sequence: TGTGCCAGCAGCTCCGTGAACACCGGGGAGCTGTTTTTT.

This chain links TRBV5-1 with TRBJ2-4; the D gene could be TRBD1 or TRBD2 (7 bases each). V lost 3 bases to trimming and J lost 3 bases, with 16 bases between them. The CDR3 is 16 residues long. Per the germline V gene, CDR1 is SGHRS and CDR2 is YFSETQ. Here the CDR3 reads CASSSGGPGGKNIQYF. The CDR3 coding sequence is TGCGCCAGCAGCTCGGGGGGCCCAGGGGGCAAAAACATTCAGTACTTC.

J is TRBJ1-2 and V is TRBV5-4; no clear D. From germline, CDR1 is SGHNT and CDR2 YYREEE (reference sequence). This CDR3 contains 14 residues. Trimming shortened V by 1 base and J by 2 bases, and 9 bases separated the two germline ends. The DNA for the CDR3 is TGTGCCAGCAGCTTGTCCAGTGACAACTATGGCTACACCTTC. Its protein product is CASSLSSDNYGYTF.

This chain connects TRBV25-1 to TRBJ1-1, with 7 bases identical to TRBD1. The ends lost 3 bases at V and 3 bases at J; junction bases unmatched: 7. The CDR3 covers 15 residues. Germline CDR1 and CDR2: MGHDK and SYGVNS. The CDR3 coding sequence is TGTGCCAGCAGTGATCCCTCAGGGGGGGACACTGAAGCTTTCTTT. It yields the protein CASSDPSGGDTEAFF.